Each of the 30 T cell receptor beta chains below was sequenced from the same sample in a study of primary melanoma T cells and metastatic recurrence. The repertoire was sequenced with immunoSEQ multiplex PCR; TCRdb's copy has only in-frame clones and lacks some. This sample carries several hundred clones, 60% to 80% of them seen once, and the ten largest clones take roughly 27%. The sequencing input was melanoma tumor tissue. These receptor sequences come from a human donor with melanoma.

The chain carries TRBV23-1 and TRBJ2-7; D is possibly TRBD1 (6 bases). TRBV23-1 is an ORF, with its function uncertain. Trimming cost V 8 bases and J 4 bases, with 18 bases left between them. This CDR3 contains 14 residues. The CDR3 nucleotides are TGCGCCAGCCCCTTTGGGGGCCCCTATTACGAGCAGTACGTC. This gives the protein CASPFGGPYYEQYV.

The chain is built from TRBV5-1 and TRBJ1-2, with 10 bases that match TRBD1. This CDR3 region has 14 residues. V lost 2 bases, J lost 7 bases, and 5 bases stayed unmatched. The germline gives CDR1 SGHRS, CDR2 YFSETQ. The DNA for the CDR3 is TGCGCCAGCAGCTTTGGGACAGGGGTTGTTGGCTACACCTTC. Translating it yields CASSFGTGVVGYTF.

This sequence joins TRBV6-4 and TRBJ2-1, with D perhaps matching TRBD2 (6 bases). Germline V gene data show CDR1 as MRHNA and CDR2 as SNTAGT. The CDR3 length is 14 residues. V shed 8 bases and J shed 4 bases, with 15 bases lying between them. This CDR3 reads CASGGQPGYNEQFF. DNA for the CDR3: TGTGCCAGCGGAGGGCAACCGGGTTACAATGAGCAGTTCTTC.

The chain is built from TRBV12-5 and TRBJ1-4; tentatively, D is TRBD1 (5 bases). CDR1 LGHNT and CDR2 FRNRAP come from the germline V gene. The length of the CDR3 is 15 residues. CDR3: CASSLDGVGTEKLFF. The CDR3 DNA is TGTGCCAGTAGTTTAGACGGAGTAGGGACTGAAAAACTGTTTTTT.

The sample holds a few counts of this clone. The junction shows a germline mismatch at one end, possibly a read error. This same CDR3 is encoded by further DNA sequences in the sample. Written as DNA, the CDR3 is TGTGCCACTTGCGGAAACTCTTACGAGCAGTATTTC. It encodes CATCGNSYEQYF. The chain couples TRBV6-8 to TRBJ2-7; D not resolved. The CDR3 spans 12 residues. Germline assignment: CDR1 MNHGY and CDR2 SAAAGT.

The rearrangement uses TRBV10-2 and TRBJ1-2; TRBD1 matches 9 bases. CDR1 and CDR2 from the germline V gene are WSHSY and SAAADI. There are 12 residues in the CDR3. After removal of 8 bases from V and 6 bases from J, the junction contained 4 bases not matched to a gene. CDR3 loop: CASRQGGDGYTF. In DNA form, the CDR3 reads TGCGCCAGCCGACAGGGGGGAGATGGCTACACCTTC.

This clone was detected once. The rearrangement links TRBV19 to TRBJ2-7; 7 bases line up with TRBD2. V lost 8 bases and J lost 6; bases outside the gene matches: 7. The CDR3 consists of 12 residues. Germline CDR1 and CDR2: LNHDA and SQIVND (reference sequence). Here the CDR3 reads CASSGGAGEQYF. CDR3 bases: TGTGCCAGTTCGGGGGGAGCTGGCGAGCAGTACTTC.

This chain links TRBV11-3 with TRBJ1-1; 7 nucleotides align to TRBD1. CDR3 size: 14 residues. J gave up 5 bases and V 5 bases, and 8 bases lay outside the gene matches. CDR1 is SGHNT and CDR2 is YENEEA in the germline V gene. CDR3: CASSRDRVWTEAFF. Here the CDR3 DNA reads TGTGCCAGCAGCCGAGACAGGGTCTGGACTGAAGCTTTCTTT.

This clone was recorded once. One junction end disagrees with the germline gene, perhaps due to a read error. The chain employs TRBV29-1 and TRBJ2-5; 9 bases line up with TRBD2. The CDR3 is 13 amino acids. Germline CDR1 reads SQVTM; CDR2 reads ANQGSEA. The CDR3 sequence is CSVEAGGPETQYF. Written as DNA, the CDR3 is TGCAGCGTTGAGGCGGGAGGGCCGGAGACCCAATACTTC.

The CDR3 region has the DNA TGTGCCAGCTCACCGGACAGGGACTATGGCTACACCTTC. Residues: CASSPDRDYGYTF. The V and J genes are TRBV18 and TRBJ1-2; 8 nucleotides agree with TRBD1. J was trimmed by 3 bases and V by 3 bases; bases with no gene match: 0. Germline V gene data show CDR1 as KGHSH and CDR2 as LQKENI. The CDR3 length is 13 residues.

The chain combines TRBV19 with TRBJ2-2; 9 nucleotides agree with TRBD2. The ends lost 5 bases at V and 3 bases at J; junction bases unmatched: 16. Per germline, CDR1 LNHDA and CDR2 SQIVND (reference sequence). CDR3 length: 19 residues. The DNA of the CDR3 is TGTGCCAGTAGTGGGGCCGGGACTAGCTCCCTTCGGGACACCGGGGAGCTGTTTTTT. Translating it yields CASSGAGTSSLRDTGELFF.

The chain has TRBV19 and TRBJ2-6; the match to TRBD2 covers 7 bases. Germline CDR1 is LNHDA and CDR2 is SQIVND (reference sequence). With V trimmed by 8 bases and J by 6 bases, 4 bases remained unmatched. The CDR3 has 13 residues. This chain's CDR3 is CASQAGTANVLTF. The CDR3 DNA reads TGTGCCAGTCAAGCGGGAACGGCCAACGTCCTGACTTTC.

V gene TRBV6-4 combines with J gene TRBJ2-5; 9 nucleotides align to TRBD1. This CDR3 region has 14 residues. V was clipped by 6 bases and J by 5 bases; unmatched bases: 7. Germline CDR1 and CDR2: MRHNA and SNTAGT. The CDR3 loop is CASRATGGLETQYF. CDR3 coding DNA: TGTGCCAGCAGAGCTACAGGGGGCCTTGAGACCCAGTACTTC.

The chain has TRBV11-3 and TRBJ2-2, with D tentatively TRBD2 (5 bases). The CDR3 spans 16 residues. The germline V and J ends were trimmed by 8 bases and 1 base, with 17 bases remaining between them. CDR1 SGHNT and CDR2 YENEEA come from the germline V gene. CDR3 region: CASQQWEAENTGELFF. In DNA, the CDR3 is TGTGCCAGCCAACAGTGGGAAGCGGAGAACACCGGGGAGCTGTTTTTT.

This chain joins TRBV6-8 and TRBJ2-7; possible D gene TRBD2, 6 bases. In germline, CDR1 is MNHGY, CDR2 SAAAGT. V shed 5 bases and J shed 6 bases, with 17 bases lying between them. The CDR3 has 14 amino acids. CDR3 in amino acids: CASSGVGGNREQYF. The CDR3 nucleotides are TGTGCCAGCAGTGGAGTCGGGGGTAATCGCGAGCAGTACTTC.

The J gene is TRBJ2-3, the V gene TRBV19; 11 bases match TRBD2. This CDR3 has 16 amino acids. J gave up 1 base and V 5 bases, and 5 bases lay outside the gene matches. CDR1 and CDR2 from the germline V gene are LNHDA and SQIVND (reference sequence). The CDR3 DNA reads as TGTGCCAGTAGTTCGCGACTAGCGGGGCGCACAGATACGCAGTATTTT. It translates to CASSSRLAGRTDTQYF.

The CDR3 coding sequence is TGTGCCAGCAGCCCACCAGACAGGGTGGCGGCTTTCTTT. Its protein is CASSPPDRVAAFF. The V call is TRBV7-1, the J call TRBJ1-1; 7 bases map to TRBD1. TRBV7-1 is flagged as an ORF with uncertain function. Trimming took 5 bases from V and 11 from J; bases not matched to a gene: 11. The CDR3 runs to 13 residues.

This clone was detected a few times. The CDR3 DNA follows: TGCGCCAGCAGCCAAGATCCCACAGACGGGGTGAAAGCTTTCTTT. It is translated as CASSQDPTDGVKAFF. This chain connects TRBV4-1 to TRBJ1-1, with D unclear. The CDR3 has 15 amino acids. The ends were cut back, 0 bases at V and 9 bases at J, with 17 bases in the middle. Germline V gene sequence: CDR1 MGHRA, CDR2 YSYEKL.

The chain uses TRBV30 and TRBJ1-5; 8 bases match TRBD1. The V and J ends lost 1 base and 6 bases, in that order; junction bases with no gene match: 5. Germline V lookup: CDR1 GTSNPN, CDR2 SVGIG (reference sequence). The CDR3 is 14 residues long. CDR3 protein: CAWSAGQAGQPQHF. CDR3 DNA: TGTGCCTGGAGTGCGGGACAGGCGGGTCAGCCCCAGCATTTT.

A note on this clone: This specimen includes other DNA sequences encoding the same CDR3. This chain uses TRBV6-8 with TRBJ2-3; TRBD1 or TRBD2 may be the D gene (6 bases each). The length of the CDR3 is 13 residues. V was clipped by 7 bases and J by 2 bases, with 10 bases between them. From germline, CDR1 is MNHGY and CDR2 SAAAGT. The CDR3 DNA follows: TGTGCCAGCACGGGGGCCTTCACAGATACGCAGTATTTT. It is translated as CASTGAFTDTQYF.

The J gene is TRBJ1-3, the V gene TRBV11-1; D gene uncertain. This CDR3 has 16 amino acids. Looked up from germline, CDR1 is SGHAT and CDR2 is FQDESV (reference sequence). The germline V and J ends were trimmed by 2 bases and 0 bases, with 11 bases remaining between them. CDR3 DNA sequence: TGTGCCAGCAGCTTATCAGGCTCGTCCTCTGGAAACACCATATATTTT. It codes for CASSLSGSSSGNTIYF.

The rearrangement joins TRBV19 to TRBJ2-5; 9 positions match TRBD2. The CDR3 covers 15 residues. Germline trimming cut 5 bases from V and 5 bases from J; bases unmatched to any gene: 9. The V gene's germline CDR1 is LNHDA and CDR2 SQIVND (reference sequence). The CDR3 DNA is TGTGCCAGTAGTCCTAGATTAGCGGGAGCCGAGACCCAGTACTTC. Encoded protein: CASSPRLAGAETQYF.

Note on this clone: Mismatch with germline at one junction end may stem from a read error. This CDR3 reads CASTPGRGAYGYTF. The CDR3 region has the DNA TGTGCCAGTACCCCTGGTAGGGGGGCCTATGGCTATACCTTC. The V gene is TRBV19, the J gene TRBJ1-2; perhaps TRBD1 as D (6 bases). CDR1 is LNHDA, CDR2 SQIVND, per germline (reference sequence). This CDR3 region has 14 residues.

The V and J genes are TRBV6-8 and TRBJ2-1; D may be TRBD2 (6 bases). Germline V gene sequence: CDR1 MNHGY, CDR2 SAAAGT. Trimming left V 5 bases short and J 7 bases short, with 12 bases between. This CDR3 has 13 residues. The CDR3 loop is CASSDYRGNEQFF. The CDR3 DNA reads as TGTGCCAGCAGTGACTACCGGGGGAATGAGCAGTTCTTC.

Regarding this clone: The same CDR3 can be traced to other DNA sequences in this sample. Here the CDR3 reads CASTGAFTDTQYF. The DNA for the CDR3 is TGTGCCAGTACGGGGGCCTTTACAGATACGCAGTATTTT. The J gene is TRBJ2-3, the V gene TRBV6-8, with D perhaps TRBD1 or TRBD2 (6 bases each). The CDR3 runs 13 residues. The germline gives CDR1 MNHGY, CDR2 SAAAGT. V was clipped by 9 bases and J by 3 bases, with 13 bases between them.

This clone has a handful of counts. The CDR3 region is CASSPIGRGTGELFF. DNA of the CDR3: TGTGCCAGCTCACCAATTGGCAGAGGCACCGGGGAGCTGTTTTTT. The genes are TRBV18 and TRBJ2-2; D gene ambiguous. This CDR3 is built from 15 residues. V was trimmed by 2 bases and J by 4 bases, leaving 11 bases between them. Looked up from germline, CDR1 is KGHSH and CDR2 is LQKENI. Full variable domain (missing parts from reference TRBV18 and TRBJ2-2): NAGVMQNPRHLVRRRGQEARLRCSPMKGHSHVYWYRQLPEEGLKFMVYLQKENIIDESGMPKERFSAEFPKEGPSILRIQQVVRGDSAAYFCASSPIGRGTGELFFGEGSRLTVL.

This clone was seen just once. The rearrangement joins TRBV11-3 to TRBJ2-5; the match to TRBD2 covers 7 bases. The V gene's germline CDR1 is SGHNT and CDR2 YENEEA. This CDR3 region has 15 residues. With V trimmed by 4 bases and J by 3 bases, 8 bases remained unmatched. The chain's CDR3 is CASSSPSSGEETQYF. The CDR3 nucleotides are TGTGCCAGCAGCTCCCCATCTAGCGGAGAAGAGACCCAGTACTTC.

The CDR3 sequence: CASSVSGRNYNEQFF. The CDR3 nucleotides are TGTGCCAGCTCAGTGAGCGGGAGGAACTACAATGAGCAGTTCTTC. The chain has TRBV18 and TRBJ2-1, with 9 nucleotides matching TRBD2. Germline CDR1 reads KGHSH; CDR2 reads LQKENI. The CDR3 sequence is 15 residues long. Trimming cost V 5 bases and J 3 bases; bases outside gene matches: 5.

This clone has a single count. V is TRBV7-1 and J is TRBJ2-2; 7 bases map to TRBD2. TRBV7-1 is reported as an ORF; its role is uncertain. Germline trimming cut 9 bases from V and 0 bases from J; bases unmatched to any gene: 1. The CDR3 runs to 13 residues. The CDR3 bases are TGTGCCAGGCGGGAGTCGAACACCGGGGAGCTGTTTTTT. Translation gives CARRESNTGELFF.

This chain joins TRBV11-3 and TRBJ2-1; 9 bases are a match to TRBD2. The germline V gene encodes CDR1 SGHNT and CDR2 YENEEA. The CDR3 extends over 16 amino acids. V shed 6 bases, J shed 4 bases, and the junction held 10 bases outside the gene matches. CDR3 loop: CASRPQREAWYNEQFF. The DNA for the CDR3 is TGTGCCAGCAGACCTCAGCGGGAGGCGTGGTACAATGAGCAGTTCTTC.